The TCR beta chain described here comes from a study of T cells in Graves' hyperthyroidism and ophthalmopathy. Whole-study context: Upon initial diagnosis and before any treatment, peripheral blood was collected.

This clonotype was counted at least ten times. Trimming left V 2 bases short and J 4 bases short, with 20 bases between. This CDR3 has 17 residues. Germline loops: CDR1 SGHTA, CDR2 FQGTGA. The CDR3 regions of TCR beta were amplified from RNA transcripts. Carried out on the TCR CDR3, a first-round RT-PCR used the HTBI primer set. TCRdb reprocessed the multiplex PCR reads with MiXCR, giving one entry per CDR3 protein. Seen here are more than 350,000 distinct CDR3 sequences, about 15% observed once, and the top ten hold approximately 29%. Material: blood. The clonotype was recovered from a woman aged 30 to 39 with Graves' hyperthyroidism. V usage is TRBV7-3 and J usage is TRBJ2-5; D might be TRBD1 (6 bases). CDR3 sequence: CASSLGFGTPGVETQYF. The CDR3 DNA follows: TGTGCCAGCAGCTTAGGATTCGGGACACCGGGCGTAGAGACCCAGTACTTC.